Presented here are 9 T cell receptor beta chains from one specimen sequenced in a study of T cells in Graves' hyperthyroidism and ophthalmopathy. The CDR3 regions of TCR beta were amplified from RNA transcripts. RT-PCR in the first round (using the HTBI primer set) targeted the TCR CDR3. MiXCR was run by TCRdb on the multiplex PCR reads, yielding one entry per CDR3 protein. The table has 200,000 or so distinct CDR3 sequences, about a sixth seen once; the top ten hold roughly 55%. Material: blood. The receptor set was obtained from a woman aged 45-65 years with Graves' hyperthyroidism.

This clonotype was recorded at least ten times. This sequence joins TRBV12-3 or TRBV12-4 and TRBJ2-7; the D is unclear. Trimming took 3 bases from V and 5 from J, leaving 5 bases between them. This CDR3 region has 11 residues. CDR3 bases: TGTGCCAGCAGTTTGGTAAACGAGCAGTACTTC. As protein: CASSLVNEQYF.

CDR3 in DNA: TGTGCCAGCTCACGGGACAGAAACGGCAATGAGCAGTTCTTC. Amino acid sequence: CASSRDRNGNEQFF. The chain has TRBV18 and TRBJ2-1, with 7 bases lining up with TRBD1. In germline, CDR1 is KGHSH, CDR2 LQKENI. With 4 bases clipped from V and 6 bases from J, the junction kept 6 bases outside the gene matches. The CDR3 sequence is 14 residues long.

The table lists this clonotype with many counts. This chain joins TRBV7-6 and TRBJ1-4; D not certain. The CDR3 runs to 15 residues. Germline assignment: CDR1 SGHVS and CDR2 FNYEAQ. V lost 1 base, J lost 5 bases, and 11 bases lay in between. The chain's CDR3 is CASSLVATLNEKLFF. For the CDR3, the DNA is TGTGCCAGCAGCTTAGTAGCAACTTTAAATGAAAAACTGTTTTTT.

The chain is built from TRBV29-1 and TRBJ2-7; perhaps TRBD2 as D (5 bases). This CDR3 contains 12 residues. V lost 3 bases to trimming and J lost 6 bases, with 12 bases between them. Germline assignment: CDR1 SQVTM and CDR2 ANQGSEA. CDR3 protein: CSVDGLMREQYF. CDR3 in DNA: TGCAGCGTTGACGGACTGATGCGCGAGCAGTACTTC.

This clonotype was found many times. The chain links TRBV3-1 to TRBJ2-5, with 8 bases lining up with TRBD2. Germline V lookup: CDR1 LGHDT, CDR2 YNNKEL (reference sequence). Trimming took 1 base from V and 5 from J; bases not matched to a gene: 9. CDR3 length: 16 residues. The CDR3 DNA reads as TGTGCCAGCAGCCAAGCCTCTGGACTAGCAGGCGAGACCCAGTACTTC. Translation gives CASSQASGLAGETQYF.

The chain recombines TRBV5-6 with TRBJ2-4, with no clear D. Germline CDR1 and CDR2: SGHDT and YYEEEE. CDR3 length equals 12 residues. Between the trimmed V and J ends, which lost 7 bases and 3 bases, there was a span of 8 bases. CDR3 loop: CASGPGKNIQYF. CDR3 sequence (DNA): TGTGCCAGCGGGCCGGGCAAAAACATTCAGTACTTC.

In this sample, this clonotype turned up many times. The chain carries TRBV6-1 and TRBJ1-1, with D perhaps matching TRBD1 (6 bases). V shed 5 bases and J shed 4 bases, with 11 bases lying between them. Germline assignment: CDR1 MNHNS and CDR2 SASEGT. The CDR3 spans 13 residues. The CDR3 region is CASSTGRRTEAFF. CDR3 nucleotides: TGTGCCAGCAGTACAGGGAGGCGCACTGAAGCTTTCTTT.

This clonotype was observed a single time. With a much larger clone just one base away, this may be a read error. The chain has TRBV12-3 or TRBV12-4 and TRBJ2-7; 11 bases are shared with TRBD2. CDR3 length: 15 residues. The V and J ends lost 11 bases and 6 bases, in that order; junction bases with no gene match: 15. CDR3 in amino acids: CAGTPGTSGRFEQYF. The CDR3, as DNA: TGTGCCGGTACACCAGGCACTAGCGGGAGATTCGAGCAGTACTTC.

The chain has TRBV2 and TRBJ2-5, with D unclear. Deletions cut 6 bases from V and 0 bases from J, with 14 bases between. This CDR3 has 15 amino acids. Germline V gives CDR1 SNHLY, CDR2 FYNNEI. In DNA form, the CDR3 reads TGTGCCAGCAGCTTACAGAAAATATACCAAGAGACCCAGTACTTC. Encoded protein: CASSLQKIYQETQYF.